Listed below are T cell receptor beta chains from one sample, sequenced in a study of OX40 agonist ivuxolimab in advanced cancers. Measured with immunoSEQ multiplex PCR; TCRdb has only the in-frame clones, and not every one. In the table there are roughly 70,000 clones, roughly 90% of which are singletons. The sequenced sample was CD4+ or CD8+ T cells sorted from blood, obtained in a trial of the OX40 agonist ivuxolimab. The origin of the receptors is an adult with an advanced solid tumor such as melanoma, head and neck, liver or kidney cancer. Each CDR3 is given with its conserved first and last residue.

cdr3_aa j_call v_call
CASSQDAGGYRTRYNEQFF TRBJ2-1 TRBV4-1
CASSQIGTSGGGEQFF TRBJ2-1 TRBV14
CASSYLGTGDVNEQYF TRBJ2-7 TRBV6-5
CASSSYGGAKYEQYF TRBJ2-7 TRBV5-4
CASRIGLAAGEQYF TRBJ2-7 TRBV6-5
CASRDITYNSPLHF TRBJ1-6 TRBV19
CASTTKGGLFSSGSGNTIYF TRBJ1-3 TRBV19
CASSLEGFRNQPQHF TRBJ1-5 TRBV5-1
CAGSRGSYGYTF TRBJ1-2 TRBV2
CASRYNRETYEQYF TRBJ2-7 TRBV6-5
CASSENTEAFF TRBJ1-1 TRBV2
CATSSRQGPWDEQYF TRBJ2-7 TRBV15
CASSSTDTQYF TRBJ2-3 TRBV7-2
CASSLRHDETYEQYF TRBJ2-7 TRBV5-4
CASSPGRFGYEQYF TRBJ2-7 TRBV7-9
CSVGSGGSYNEQFF TRBJ2-1 TRBV29-1
CASSLADRVSYEQYF TRBJ2-7 TRBV7-6
CASRGQGWYEQYF TRBJ2-7 TRBV6-1
CASSPKAQGRVAGYTF TRBJ1-2 TRBV18
CATSRAGQKAEQYF TRBJ2-7 TRBV15
CASSPRQEQYF TRBJ2-7 TRBV11-2
CASFGKIEAFF TRBJ1-1 TRBV19
CASSPPGSYEQYF TRBJ2-7 TRBV18
CASSFDFYTGELFF TRBJ2-2 TRBV5-1
CASSTATRPNEQFF TRBJ2-1 TRBV25-1
CASSLRTGRVEETQYF TRBJ2-5 TRBV9
CASSSPLSGRLNTQYF TRBJ2-3 TRBV28
CASSETGAASSYEQYF TRBJ2-7 TRBV6-1
CASSGGPFSGNTIYF TRBJ1-3 TRBV28
CASSQDRAETQYF TRBJ2-5 TRBV5-6
CASSGGGSADTQYF TRBJ2-3 TRBV7-3
CASSPQYMNTEAFF TRBJ1-1 TRBV18
CASSLLTGGGYGFF TRBJ2-1 TRBV28
CASSDTGTGGAAFF TRBJ1-1 TRBV25-1
CASSLAQSNYGYTF TRBJ1-2 TRBV7-2
CASSQRTGDSPLHF TRBJ1-6 TRBV14
CASSLKGGLGYEQYF NA TRBV7-2
CASISGPNTEAFF TRBJ1-1 TRBV7-2
CASGTQGARTDTQYF TRBJ2-3 TRBV27
CASSPTVSENTEAFF TRBJ1-1 TRBV18
CASSMPSGAGGGDTQYF TRBJ2-3 TRBV19
CASSLLAGSHNEQFF TRBJ2-1 TRBV13
CASSVTTGSAGELFF TRBJ2-2 TRBV5-5
CASSLDRETQYF TRBJ2-5 TRBV7-2
CASSPGGKETQYF TRBJ2-5 TRBV11-3
CASSQTLAKNIQYF TRBJ2-4 TRBV7-9
CASSIRGRGRPQHF TRBJ1-5 TRBV6-1
CASSPDSWKNIQYF TRBJ2-4 TRBV28
CASSVGQQLSGNTIYF TRBJ1-3 TRBV6-1
CASSSIPGAAGELFF TRBJ2-2 TRBV5-6
CASSLWGSTNEKLFF TRBJ1-4 TRBV7-2
CASSEDRGGLKGYTF TRBJ1-2 TRBV6-1
CASSLYQDPGQGTYEQYF NA TRBV18
CAIRADRANEKLFF TRBJ1-4 TRBV10-3
CASSPTGLAGGGTDTQYF TRBJ2-3 TRBV27